These 20 T cell receptor beta chains were sequenced from one sample in a study of cytomegalovirus exposure and HLA in healthy donors. The primer mix had 60 Vbeta and 13 Jbeta primers. The data were produced by immunoSEQ multiplex PCR, yet TCRdb's version contains in-frame clones alone and is incomplete. In the table there are approximately 100,000 clones, 50% to 70% of which are singletons. The sequencing input was PBMCs. The receptors here all came from a man younger than 40 in good health and CMV-seropositive.

The genes are TRBV5-1 and TRBJ2-7; 11 bases fit TRBD1. This CDR3 is built from 15 residues. J was trimmed by 5 bases and V by 4 bases; bases with no gene match: 8. The germline V gene encodes CDR1 SGHRS and CDR2 YFSETQ. Here the CDR3 reads CASSRGQGGKNEQYF. The CDR3, as DNA: TGCGCCAGCAGCAGGGGACAGGGGGGGAAGAACGAGCAGTACTTC. Full variable domain (outside the CDR3, taken from reference TRBV5-1 and TRBJ2-7): KAGVTQTPRYLIKTRGQQVTLSCSPISGHRSVSWYQQTPGQGLQFLFEYFSETQRNKGNFPGRFSGRQFSNSRSEMNVSTLELGDSALYLCASSRGQGGKNEQYFGPGTRLTVT.

This clone has more than one count but fewer than ten. The chain combines TRBV6-1 with TRBJ2-7; the D gene is possibly TRBD1 (7 bases). Germline V gene lookup returns CDR1 MNHNS and CDR2 SASEGT. The CDR3 contains 14 residues. V was trimmed by 2 bases and J by 3 bases, leaving 11 bases between them. The CDR3 sequence: CASSESGGYYEQYF. In DNA form, the CDR3 reads TGTGCCAGCAGTGAATCAGGGGGGTACTACGAGCAGTACTTC.

The genes are TRBV27 and TRBJ1-2; a weak D match, TRBD1 (6 bases). The V gene's germline CDR1 is MNHEY and CDR2 SMNVEV (reference sequence). The V gene lost 8 bases and the J gene lost 14 bases, with 21 bases spanning the gap. CDR3 length: 12 residues. DNA of the CDR3: TGTGCCAGCTCTATGGGGGGGGCGGCGTGTACCTTC. Its protein is CASSMGGAACTF.

The rearrangement uses TRBV7-8 and TRBJ2-2, with 7 bases fitting TRBD2. Looked up from germline, CDR1 is SGHVS and CDR2 is FQNEAQ. The J segment lost 2 bases and the V segment lost 5 bases, leaving 5 bases of the junction unmatched. The CDR3 sequence is 15 residues long. Here the CDR3 DNA reads TGTGCCAGCAGCGAGGCGGGGGTTAACACCGGGGAGCTGTTTTTT. Protein product: CASSEAGVNTGELFF.

This chain uses TRBV7-9 with TRBJ2-1, with TRBD1 as a possible D gene (6 bases). With 1 base removed from V and 3 bases from J, the gap between germline ends came to 10 bases. The CDR3 has 15 residues. Germline-derived CDR1 and CDR2 are SEHNR and FQNEAQ (reference sequence). CDR3 DNA sequence: TGTGCCAGCAGCTTAGAACAGGGCATCTACAATGAGCAGTTCTTC. This gives the protein CASSLEQGIYNEQFF.

V gene TRBV6-1 combines with J gene TRBJ2-5; D might be TRBD2 (5 bases). The length of the CDR3 is 13 residues. Germline V CDR1 and CDR2: MNHNS, SASEGT. V lost 4 bases to trimming and J lost 4 bases, with 10 bases between them. This CDR3 is CASSGAGRETQYF. The CDR3 DNA is TGTGCCAGCAGTGGGGCGGGTCGAGAGACCCAGTACTTC.

This sequence joins TRBV19 and TRBJ1-2, with 7 bases lining up with TRBD1. In germline, CDR1 is LNHDA, CDR2 SQIVND (reference sequence). The CDR3 runs to 15 residues. V gave up 1 base and J gave up 3 bases; unmatched junction bases: 5. The CDR3 sequence is CASSIGWDSYYGYTF. The CDR3 bases are TGTGCCAGTAGTATAGGTTGGGACAGCTACTATGGCTACACCTTC.

J is TRBJ2-3 and V is TRBV6-6; TRBD2 matches 14 bases. Germline-derived CDR1 and CDR2 are MNHNY and SVGAGI (reference sequence). V was clipped by 6 bases and J by 3 bases; unmatched bases: 5. This CDR3 is 16 amino acids long. In nucleotides, the CDR3 is TGTGCCAGCAGATCGACTAGCGGGGGGGCAACAGATACGCAGTATTTT. Encoded protein: CASRSTSGGATDTQYF.

This chain connects TRBV9 to TRBJ1-4; D is undetermined. The CDR3 is made up of 16 amino acids. Germline V gene data show CDR1 as SGDLS and CDR2 as YYNGEE. Deletions cut 4 bases from V and 4 bases from J, with 17 bases between. The CDR3, as DNA: TGTGCCAGCAGCTCACTCTCGGACGGACTTAATGAAAAACTGTTTTTT. Protein sequence: CASSSLSDGLNEKLFF.

This clone was recorded a few times. V and J are TRBV30 and TRBJ1-1; a weak D match, TRBD1 (6 bases). Per germline, CDR1 GTSNPN and CDR2 SVGIG (reference sequence). The CDR3 totals 13 residues. Trimming cost V 5 bases and J 1 base, with 11 bases left between them. This CDR3 reads CAWVGQPNTEAFF. The CDR3 DNA is TGTGCCTGGGTCGGACAGCCGAACACTGAAGCTTTCTTT.

This clone appeared once. This sequence joins TRBV6-5 and TRBJ2-7, with D unclear. Trimming pared 8 bases from V and 0 bases from J, leaving 11 bases between. Germline V gene lookup returns CDR1 MNHEY and CDR2 SVGAGI. CDR3 length: 13 residues. The CDR3 protein is CASVPSDSYEQYF. CDR3 nucleotides: TGTGCCAGCGTGCCGAGCGACTCCTACGAGCAGTACTTC.

This clone showed up just a few times. The chain is built from TRBV7-9 and TRBJ1-1; 8 bases agree with TRBD1. With V trimmed by 5 bases and J by 4 bases, 3 bases remained unmatched. The CDR3 runs 13 residues. Germline lookup yields CDR1 SEHNR and CDR2 FQNEAQ (reference sequence). The CDR3 sequence is CASSTDRGTEAFF. The CDR3 DNA reads as TGTGCCAGCAGCACCGACAGGGGCACTGAAGCTTTCTTT.

There are a few counts of this clone. V gene TRBV5-5 combines with J gene TRBJ2-1; TRBD1 agrees at 7 bases. The germline gives CDR1 SGHKS, CDR2 YYEKEE (reference sequence). The CDR3 spans 14 residues. V lost 4 bases to trimming and J lost 3 bases; unmatched junction nucleotides: 4. The CDR3 sequence is CASSRQGSYNEQFF. For the CDR3, the DNA is TGTGCCAGCAGCAGACAGGGCAGCTACAATGAGCAGTTCTTC.

The CDR3 reads CASSPGTGVSSYGNTIYF. In DNA, the CDR3 is TGTGCCAGCAGCCCGGGGACAGGGGTCTCCTCTTATGGAAACACCATATATTTT. The rearrangement joins TRBV7-9 to TRBJ1-3; TRBD1 agrees at 10 bases. V lost 5 bases, J lost 3 bases, and 13 bases stayed unmatched. This CDR3 spans 18 amino acids. In germline, CDR1 is SEHNR, CDR2 FQNEAQ (reference sequence). The full variable domain, in which reference TRBV7-9 and TRBJ1-3 provide the parts outside the CDR3, is DTGVSQNPRHKITKRGQNVTFRCDPISEHNRLYWYRQTLGQGPEFLTYFQNEAQLEKSRLLSDRFSAERPKGSFSTLEIQRTEQGDSAMYLCASSPGTGVSSYGNTIYFGEGSWLTVV.

The chain links TRBV6-1 to TRBJ1-1; perhaps TRBD1 as D (5 bases). The germline V gene encodes CDR1 MNHNS and CDR2 SASEGT. V was cut by 5 bases and J by 3 bases, with 10 bases left in between. The CDR3 is 13 residues long. The CDR3 region is CASSPKGYTEAFF. CDR3 coding DNA: TGTGCCAGCAGTCCCAAGGGGTACACTGAAGCTTTCTTT.

The chain uses TRBV7-9 and TRBJ2-5; 8 bases line up with TRBD1. V trimming: 4 bases; J trimming: 4 bases; junction bases outside the gene matches: 2. Per germline, CDR1 SEHNR and CDR2 FQNEAQ (reference sequence). CDR3 length: 13 amino acids. The DNA of the CDR3 is TGTGCCAGCAGCTCCGGACAGGGAGAGACCCAGTACTTC. Its translation: CASSSGQGETQYF.

This clone was detected a few times. The chain's CDR3 is CASRQKTGGYEQYF. CDR3 nucleotide sequence: TGTGCCAGCAGACAAAAAACAGGGGGCTACGAGCAGTACTTC. The rearrangement joins TRBV6-6 to TRBJ2-7, with TRBD1 matching 8 bases. J lost 3 bases, V lost 6 bases, and 7 bases had no gene match. Germline lookup yields CDR1 MNHNY and CDR2 SVGAGI (reference sequence). CDR3 size: 14 residues.

In this sample, this clone turned up once. CDR3 DNA: TGTGCCAGCAGTGATCCCGGGACAGGAGCTAACTATGGCTACACCTTC. This gives the protein CASSDPGTGANYGYTF. This sequence joins TRBV25-1 and TRBJ1-2; 8 bases map to TRBD1. Germline values: CDR1 MGHDK, CDR2 SYGVNS. This CDR3 has 16 residues. V lost 3 bases to trimming and J lost 0 bases; unmatched junction nucleotides: 6.

Worth noting for this clone: The same CDR3 can be traced to other DNA sequences in this sample. The V call is TRBV5-1, the J call TRBJ1-3; D possibly corresponds to TRBD1 (6 bases). The CDR3 spans 15 residues. Germline lookup yields CDR1 SGHRS and CDR2 YFSETQ. The germline V and J ends were trimmed by 0 bases and 4 bases, with 11 bases remaining between them. DNA of the CDR3: TGCGCCAGCAGCTTGGCCGGGGGGCCCGGAAACACCATATATTTT. Its protein is CASSLAGGPGNTIYF.

The chain is built from TRBV18 and TRBJ1-1; 7 bases line up with TRBD1. After removal of 6 bases from V and 2 bases from J, the junction contained 3 bases not matched to a gene. Germline loops: CDR1 KGHSH, CDR2 LQKENI. The CDR3 runs to 13 residues. The chain's CDR3 is CASSQGGNTEAFF. DNA of the CDR3: TGTGCCAGCTCTCAGGGGGGAAACACTGAAGCTTTCTTT.